This TCR beta chain originates from a study of blood T cell repertoires in COVID-19. Study at large: Sources were T cells, B-cell-depleted T cells, or PBMCs; the material itself was cDNA or gDNA.

Authors' data handling: The authors estimated nucleated cell counts from reference gene primer amplification. Assay used: immunoSEQ multiplex PCR; TCRdb lists only in-frame clones, some missing. V and J calls and clone size follow that table, whereas D and trimming were derived from the DNA. This sample has around 270,000 clones, with over 80% found just once. The CDR3 is 13 residues long. With 6 bases clipped from V and 7 bases from J, the junction kept 8 bases outside the gene matches. Germline assignment: CDR1 LNHDA and CDR2 SQIVND (reference sequence). The source material was peripheral blood. This clonotype originated in a woman in her thirties or forties who had recovered from COVID-19. J is TRBJ1-2 and V is TRBV19, with 7 bases matching TRBD1. CDR3 amino acids: CASSRQGGTGYTF. Here the CDR3 DNA reads TGTGCCAGTAGCCGTCAGGGGGGAACTGGCTACACCTTC.